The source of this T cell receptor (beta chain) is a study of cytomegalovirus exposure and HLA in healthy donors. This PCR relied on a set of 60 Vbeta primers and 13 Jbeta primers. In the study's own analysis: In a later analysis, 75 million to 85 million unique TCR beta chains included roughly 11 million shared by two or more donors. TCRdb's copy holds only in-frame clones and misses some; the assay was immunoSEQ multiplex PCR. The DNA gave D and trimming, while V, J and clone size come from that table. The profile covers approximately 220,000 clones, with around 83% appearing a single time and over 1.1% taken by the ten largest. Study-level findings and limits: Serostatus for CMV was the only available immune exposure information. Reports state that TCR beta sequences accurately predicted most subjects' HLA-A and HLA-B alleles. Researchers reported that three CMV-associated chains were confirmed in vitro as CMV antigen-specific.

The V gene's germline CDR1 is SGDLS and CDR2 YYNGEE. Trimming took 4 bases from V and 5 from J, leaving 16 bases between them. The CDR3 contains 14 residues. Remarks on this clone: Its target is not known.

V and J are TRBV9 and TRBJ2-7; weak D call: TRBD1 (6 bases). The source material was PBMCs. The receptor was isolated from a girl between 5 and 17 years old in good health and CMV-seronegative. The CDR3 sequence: CASSPQWGRDEQYF. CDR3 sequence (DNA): TGTGCCAGCAGCCCGCAGTGGGGGCGCGACGAGCAGTACTTC.